This entry lists 15 T cell receptor beta chains sequenced from one sample in a study of technical replicates of blood from several donors. The method was immunoSEQ multiplex PCR; TCRdb's version includes in-frame clones alone and lacks a portion of them. The profile covers about 80,000 clones, with 95% to 98% appearing a single time and less than 0.25% taken by the ten largest. The sequencing sample was made of T cells isolated from PBMCs. Source of these receptors: a human donor in good health.

The rearrangement uses TRBV4-2 and TRBJ1-1; tentative D call: TRBD1 (5 bases). V shed 0 bases and J shed 5 bases, with 16 bases lying between them. The CDR3 is made up of 16 amino acids. Germline V gives CDR1 LGHNA, CDR2 YNFKEQ. The CDR3 loop reads CASSQDRGLVGTEAFF. CDR3 bases: TGTGCCAGCAGCCAAGATCGGGGGTTGGTCGGAACTGAAGCTTTCTTT.

This sequence joins TRBV5-6 and TRBJ1-4; the D gene is possibly TRBD1 (5 bases). Germline values: CDR1 SGHDT, CDR2 YYEEEE. The CDR3 totals 15 residues. V was cut by 1 base and J by 2 bases, with 9 bases left in between. Written as DNA, the CDR3 is TGTGCCAGCAGCTTGAGACAGATCACTAATGAAAAACTGTTTTTT. This sequence encodes CASSLRQITNEKLFF.

The gene calls are TRBV11-2 and TRBJ2-3; 7 bases are shared with TRBD1. Per germline, CDR1 SGHAT and CDR2 FQNNGV. Trimming removed 5 bases from V and 4 bases from J; junction bases left unmatched: 9. This CDR3 has 15 amino acids. Written as DNA, the CDR3 is TGTGCCAGCAGCCGTGGACAGGTTACCGCAGATACGCAGTATTTT. It translates to CASSRGQVTADTQYF.

CDR3: CASSQNPSQAYEQYF. CDR3 sequence (DNA): TGCGCCAGCAGCCAAAATCCGAGCCAAGCGTACGAGCAGTACTTC. This chain uses TRBV4-1 with TRBJ2-7; D call uncertain. This CDR3 is built from 15 residues. Trimming cost V 2 bases and J 4 bases, with 15 bases left between them. From germline, CDR1 is MGHRA and CDR2 YSYEKL.

The chain combines TRBV9 with TRBJ2-2, with 11 positions matching TRBD2. Germline values: CDR1 SGDLS, CDR2 YYNGEE. The CDR3 loop spans 19 amino acids. V dropped 4 bases and J dropped 7; count of bases not matched to a gene: 18. The CDR3 DNA follows: TGTGCCAGCAGCCCCCGAGGTGGGGCTAGCGGGAGGAGTATCGGGGAGCTGTTTTTT. Protein product: CASSPRGGASGRSIGELFF.

The V call is TRBV5-1, the J call TRBJ1-1; 9 positions agree with TRBD1. This CDR3 has 17 amino acids. V gave up 0 bases and J gave up 1 base; unmatched junction bases: 7. Germline lookup yields CDR1 SGHRS and CDR2 YFSETQ. CDR3 sequence reads: CASSLGNRGLPNTEAFF. For the CDR3, the DNA is TGCGCCAGCAGCTTGGGGAACAGGGGGCTGCCGAACACTGAAGCTTTCTTT.

CDR3 loop: CASSGLAGGTDTQYF. CDR3 nucleotide sequence: TGTGCCAGCAGTGGACTAGCGGGGGGCACAGATACGCAGTATTTT. This chain uses TRBV2 with TRBJ2-3, with 12 bases aligning to TRBD2. The germline CDR1 and CDR2 sequences are SNHLY and FYNNEI. This CDR3 has 15 amino acids. The ends lost 4 bases at V and 1 base at J; junction bases unmatched: 0.

The rearrangement uses TRBV7-6 and TRBJ2-7; TRBD1 agrees at 9 bases. This CDR3 region has 14 residues. Germline trimming cut 7 bases from V and 1 base from J; bases unmatched to any gene: 5. Germline V CDR1 and CDR2: SGHVS, FNYEAQ. The DNA of the CDR3 is TGTGCCAGCACATTGGGGACAGGGTCCTACGAGCAGTACTTC. It codes for CASTLGTGSYEQYF.

Relative to its sample, this clone is medium-sized (0.01 to 0.1%). V is TRBV20-1 and J is TRBJ2-2; D unclear. The CDR3 is made up of 11 amino acids. Deletions cut 6 bases from V and 2 bases from J, with 4 bases between. CDR1 and CDR2 (germline): DFQATT, SNEGSKA (reference sequence). The CDR3 bases are TGCAGTGCCACTAACACCGGGGAGCTGTTTTTT. Protein: CSATNTGELFF.

The chain recombines TRBV7-9 with TRBJ2-7, with D maybe TRBD2 (5 bases). The CDR3 has 14 residues. Trimming shortened V by 6 bases and J by 7 bases, and 19 bases separated the two germline ends. Per the germline V gene, CDR1 is SEHNR and CDR2 is FQNEAQ (reference sequence). This CDR3 reads CASSIIPPPGEQYF. The CDR3 nucleotides are TGTGCCAGCAGTATTATTCCCCCACCGGGGGAGCAGTACTTC.

The chain employs TRBV6-5 and TRBJ2-7, with D perhaps TRBD2 (5 bases). V shed 0 bases and J shed 3 bases, with 9 bases lying between them. CDR1 is MNHEY and CDR2 is SVGAGI in the germline V gene. The CDR3 has 14 residues. The CDR3 coding sequence is TGTGCCAGCAGTTACTCGACGGGGATCTACGAGCAGTACTTC. This encodes CASSYSTGIYEQYF.

The chain uses TRBV7-3 and TRBJ2-2, with 13 bases identical to TRBD2. The germline gives CDR1 SGHTA, CDR2 FQGTGA. Unmatched junction bases numbered 9, after V lost 5 bases and J lost 0 bases. The CDR3 contains 19 residues. CDR3 coding DNA: TGTGCCAGCAGCATAGGGACTAGCGGGAAGTTACCGAACACCGGGGAGCTGTTTTTT. Translation: CASSIGTSGKLPNTGELFF.

J is TRBJ2-1 and V is TRBV9; perhaps TRBD1 as D (6 bases). CDR3 size: 15 residues. V was clipped by 4 bases and J by 2 bases, with 13 bases between them. Germline assignment: CDR1 SGDLS and CDR2 YYNGEE. This CDR3 reads CASSPQGLAYNEQFF. The CDR3 DNA follows: TGTGCCAGCAGCCCTCAGGGGTTAGCCTACAATGAGCAGTTCTTC.

The chain links TRBV28 to TRBJ2-7; 8 bases align to TRBD2. Germline V CDR1 and CDR2: MDHEN, SYDVKM. CDR3 length: 14 residues. The V segment lost 3 bases and the J segment 2 bases; nucleotides outside the gene matches: 3. Here the CDR3 DNA reads TGTGCCAGCAGTTTCGGGACTAGGCCCTACGAGCAGTACTTC. This codes for CASSFGTRPYEQYF.

The V call is TRBV7-2, the J call TRBJ2-7; 13 nucleotides line up with TRBD2. Germline assignment: CDR1 SGHTA and CDR2 FQGNSA. The ends lost 4 bases at V and 4 bases at J; junction bases unmatched: 7. The CDR3 runs 16 residues. The CDR3 is CASSSPLAGGPYEQYF. CDR3 bases: TGTGCCAGCAGCTCACCACTAGCGGGAGGGCCGTACGAGCAGTACTTC.